This T cell receptor (beta chain) was found in a study of T-cell memory formation after mild COVID-19. Across the study: TCR clustering was largely donor specific.

TCRdb fed the 5' RACE reads into MiXCR, producing one record per CDR3 protein. The table has some 130,000 distinct CDR3 sequences, about 15% seen once. With 1 base clipped from V and 5 bases from J, the junction kept 7 bases outside the gene matches. This CDR3 is 16 amino acids long. Germline V gene lookup returns CDR1 LGHNA and CDR2 YNFKEQ. The V gene is TRBV4-2, the J gene TRBJ2-1, with 8 positions matching TRBD2. The origin of this receptor is an adult woman who had mild COVID-19 (a few samples of this study predate the infection). Cell type and time point are not known. Sequenced material: PBMCs or a T cell subset sorted from them (not recorded which). CDR3 nucleotide sequence: TGTGCCAGCAGCCAAGGGACCGGGACTAGAAACAATGAGCAGTTCTTC. The encoded protein is CASSQGTGTRNNEQFF.